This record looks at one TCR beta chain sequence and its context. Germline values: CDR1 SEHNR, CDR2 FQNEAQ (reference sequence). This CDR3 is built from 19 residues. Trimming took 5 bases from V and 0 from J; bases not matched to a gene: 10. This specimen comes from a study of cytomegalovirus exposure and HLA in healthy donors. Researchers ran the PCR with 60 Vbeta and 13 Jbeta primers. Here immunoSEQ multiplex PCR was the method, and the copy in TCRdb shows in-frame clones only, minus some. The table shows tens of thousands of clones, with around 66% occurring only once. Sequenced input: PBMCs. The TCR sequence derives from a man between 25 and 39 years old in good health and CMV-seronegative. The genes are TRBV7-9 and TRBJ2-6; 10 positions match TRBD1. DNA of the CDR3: TGTGCCAGCAGCGCCTCGACAGGGGGCTTCTTCTCTGGGGCCAACGTCCTGACTTTC. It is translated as CASSASTGGFFSGANVLTF. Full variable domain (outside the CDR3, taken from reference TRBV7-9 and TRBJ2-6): DTGVSQNPRHKITKRGQNVTFRCDPISEHNRLYWYRQTLGQGPEFLTYFQNEAQLEKSRLLSDRFSAERPKGSFSTLEIQRTEQGDSAMYLCASSASTGGFFSGANVLTFGAGSRLTVL.